This T cell receptor beta chain originates from a study of Ad26.COV2.S vaccination and SARS-CoV-2 variants. As to treatment: roughly 20 received Ad26.COV2.S at low or high dose, single or two shots; roughly five received placebo; per-sample allocation not given. Sample collection was performed on day 63 after the first vaccine or placebo injection. J gave up 9 bases and V 6 bases, and 15 bases lay outside the gene matches. CDR3 size: 16 residues. Germline V gives CDR1 KGHSH, CDR2 LQKENI. The protocol was immunoSEQ multiplex PCR, while the TCRdb copy is restricted to in-frame clones and leaves out a portion. The repertoire has about 460,000 clones, approximately 90% of them found once; the top ten carry 1.7%.

The sequence derives from a person between 18 and 65 years old who received the Ad26.COV2.S COVID-19 vaccine or a placebo. The sample consisted of peripheral blood, taken in a trial of Ad26.COV2.S vaccine versus placebo. The gene calls are TRBV18 and TRBJ1-3, with 9 bases fitting TRBD1. CDR3 loop: CASSQIAGTGIGTIYF. The CDR3 coding sequence is TGTGCCAGCTCTCAAATTGCCGGGACAGGGATTGGCACCATATATTTT. The full variable domain, with the rest looked up from reference TRBV18 and TRBJ1-3, is NAGVMQNPRHLVRRRGQEARLRCSPMKGHSHVYWYRQLPEEGLKFMVYLQKENIIDESGMPKERFSAEFPKEGPSILRIQQVVRGDSAAYFCASSQIAGTGIGTIYFGEGSWLTVV.